This T cell receptor (beta chain) was retrieved from a study of glioma-infiltrating T cells after dendritic cell vaccination. Overall study: Dendritic cell vaccination trial patients had either newly diagnosed or recurrent glioblastoma.

Amplification used 60 V beta primers and 13 J beta primers. The assay was immunoSEQ multiplex PCR, and TCRdb's table has in-frame clones only and misses some. The top ten clones hold 6% of a sample with 80,000 to 100,000 clones, around three quarters of them seen once. This clone has more than one count but fewer than ten. Patients had residual fresh-frozen tumor tissue and more than two years of survival data. Germline V gene data show CDR1 as ENHRY and CDR2 as SYGVKD. The V gene lost 2 bases and the J gene lost 4 bases, with 9 bases spanning the gap. The length of the CDR3 is 15 residues. This chain uses TRBV10-3 with TRBJ2-6; a possible D gene is TRBD1 (6 bases). This specimen consisted of blood, obtained before dendritic cell vaccination. The source of this sequence is a human donor with glioblastoma. CDR3 sequence: CAISETGTGANVLTF. The CDR3 DNA reads TGTGCCATCAGTGAGACAGGGACCGGGGCCAACGTCCTGACTTTC.